The clone carrying this TCR beta chain occurred once. This may arise from a read error, as a much more abundant clone is one base away. This record comes from a study of CD8+CD57+ T cells in acquired aplastic anemia. It was patients with CD8+CD57+ cell expansion by flow cytometry who were chosen for sequencing. This CDR3 has 13 residues. V lost 5 bases, J lost 5 bases, and 3 bases stayed unmatched. Per germline, CDR1 SGHAT and CDR2 FQNNGV. Genomic DNA templated the TCR beta VDJ and CDR3 profiling. TCRdb processed the reads anew with MiXCR; each CDR3 protein has one entry. This table holds fewer than 250,000 distinct CDR3 sequences, about half found once.

The chain recombines TRBV11-2 with TRBJ2-7; 10 bases are a match to TRBD2. This clonotype originated in a human donor with aplastic anemia. Source material: sorted CD4+, CD8+, or CD8+CD57+ T cells (not recorded which) from PBMCs. CDR3 nucleotide sequence: TGTGCCAGCAGCCCGGGACTAGCGCACGAGCAGTACTTC. This gives the protein CASSPGLAHEQYF. The whole variable domain, filled in from reference TRBV11-2 and TRBJ2-7, reads EAGVAQSPRYKIIEKRQSVAFWCNPISGHATLYWYQQILGQGPKLLIQFQNNGVVDDSQLPKDRFSAERLKGVDSTLKIQPAKLEDSAVYLCASSPGLAHEQYFGPGTRLTVT.